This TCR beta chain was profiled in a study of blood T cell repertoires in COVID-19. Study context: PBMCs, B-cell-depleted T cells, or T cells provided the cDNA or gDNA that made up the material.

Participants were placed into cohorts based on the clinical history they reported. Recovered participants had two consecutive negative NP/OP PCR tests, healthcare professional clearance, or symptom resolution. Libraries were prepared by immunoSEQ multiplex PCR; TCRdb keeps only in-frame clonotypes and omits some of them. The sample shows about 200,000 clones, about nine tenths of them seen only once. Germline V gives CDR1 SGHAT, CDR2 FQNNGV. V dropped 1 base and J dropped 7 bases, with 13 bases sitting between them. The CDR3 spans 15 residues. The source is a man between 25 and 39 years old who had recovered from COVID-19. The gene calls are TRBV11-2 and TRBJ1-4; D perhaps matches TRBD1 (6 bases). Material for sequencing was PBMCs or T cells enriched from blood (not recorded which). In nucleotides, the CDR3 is TGTGCCAGCAGCTTAGGAGGGGGAGCGGTTGAAAAACTGTTTTTT. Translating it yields CASSLGGGAVEKLFF.